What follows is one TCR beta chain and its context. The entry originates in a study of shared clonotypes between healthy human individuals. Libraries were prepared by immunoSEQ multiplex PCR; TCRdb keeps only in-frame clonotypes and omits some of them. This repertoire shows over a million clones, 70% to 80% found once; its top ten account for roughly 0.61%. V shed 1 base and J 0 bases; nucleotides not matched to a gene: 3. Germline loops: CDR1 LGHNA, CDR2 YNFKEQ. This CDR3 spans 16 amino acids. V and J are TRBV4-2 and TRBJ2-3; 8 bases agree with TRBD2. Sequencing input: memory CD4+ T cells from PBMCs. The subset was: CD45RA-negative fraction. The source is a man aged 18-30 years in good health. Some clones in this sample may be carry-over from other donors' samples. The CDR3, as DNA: TGTGCCAGCAGCCAAGGACTAGCGCCCAGCACAGATACGCAGTATTTT. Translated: CASSQGLAPSTDTQYF.